This TCR beta chain was sequenced in a study of T-cell memory formation after mild COVID-19. Germline CDR1 reads SGHNT; CDR2 reads YENEEA. V gave up 3 bases and J gave up 4 bases; unmatched junction bases: 12. CDR3 length equals 18 residues. The count of this clonotype is one. The antigen is not known. General study findings and limits: Contracting clones from day 15 to 85 showed balanced CD4/CD8; later expanders favored CD4+. Mainly CM and EM harbored the contracting CD4+ clones; mainly EMRA harbored the CD8+ ones.

TCRdb reprocessed the 5' RACE reads via MiXCR and lists one record per CDR3 protein. The data contain about 340,000 distinct CDR3 sequences, about 15% of them singletons. This sequence originates from a man between 18 and 29 years old who had mild COVID-19 (a few samples of this study predate the infection). Cell type and time point are not known. The sequencing input was PBMCs or a T cell subset sorted from them (not recorded which). The chain combines TRBV11-3 with TRBJ2-3, with 11 positions matching TRBD2. This chain's CDR3 is CASSLGWIASGGPDTQYF. The CDR3 nucleotides read TGTGCCAGCAGCTTGGGATGGATTGCTAGCGGGGGGCCAGATACGCAGTATTTT.